A selection of T cell receptor beta chains follows, all from one sample in a study of OX40 agonist ivuxolimab in advanced cancers. Here immunoSEQ multiplex PCR was the method, and the copy in TCRdb shows in-frame clones only, minus some. The sample records some 20,000 clones, 80% to 85% being singletons. The source was CD4+ or CD8+ T cells sorted from blood, collected in a trial of the OX40 agonist ivuxolimab. The receptors were sampled from an adult with an advanced solid tumor such as melanoma, head and neck, liver or kidney cancer. Both conserved end residues are part of each CDR3. The order of the fields is clone size, V gene, D gene, J gene, CDR3 DNA, CDR3 protein. The D gene is left open where the match is weak. Clone size, where shown, is once, few, many, or a class for clones that have expanded.

-	TRBV7-3	-	TRBJ2-7	TGTGCCAGCAGCTTACTTCCGGGGAACTACGAGCAGTACTTC	CASSLLPGNYEQYF
-	TRBV4-3	-	TRBJ1-1	TGCGCCAGCAGCCAAGATCGGGGGAGCGCTGAAGCTTTCTTT	CASSQDRGSAEAFF
-	TRBV7-9	-	TRBJ1-1	TGTGCCAGCAGCCAAGAGGGCGTCGGCACTGAAGCTTTCTTT	CASSQEGVGTEAFF
-	TRBV6-5	-	TRBJ2-3	TGTGTCAGCAGTGATACCTGGGGAGATACGCAGTATTTT	CVSSDTWGDTQYF
-	TRBV7-2	-	TRBJ2-1	TGTGCCAGCAGCCGTTCCAATGAGCAGTTCTTC	CASSRSNEQFF
few	TRBV29-1	-	TRBJ2-1	TGCAGCGTGGGGGGGGACACCTACAATGAGCAGTTCTTC	CSVGGDTYNEQFF
once	TRBV7-3	-	TRBJ2-7	TGTGCCAGCTCCGGCCTTGCAGTGAGCTCCTACGAGCAGTACTTC	CASSGLAVSSYEQYF
-	TRBV7-2	TRBD2	TRBJ2-7	TGTGCCAGCAGCTTGACTAGCGGCGGAGGCTACGAGCAGTACTTC	CASSLTSGGGYEQYF
-	TRBV28	-	TRBJ2-7	TGTGCCAGCAGTTTCGTGGACACTGACTACGAGCAGTACTTC	CASSFVDTDYEQYF
-	TRBV5-6	-	TRBJ1-5	TGTGCCAGCAGCCCCGCGGGGCTTAATCAGCCCCAGCATTTT	CASSPAGLNQPQHF
-	TRBV30	TRBD1	TRBJ2-1	TGTGCCTGGAGTCGAATGGACAGGGTTTTGCCTACCAATGAGCAGTTCTTC	CAWSRMDRVLPTNEQFF
-	TRBV28	-	TRBJ2-1	TGTGCCAGCAGTCGAGGGGGGTCCTACAATGAGCAGTTCTTC	CASSRGGSYNEQFF
few	TRBV5-6	TRBD1	TRBJ1-1	TGTGCCAGCAGCTTCTGGACAGGGGCGAAGAAGTCGACTGAAGCTTTCTTT	CASSFWTGAKKSTEAFF
-	TRBV5-6	-	TRBJ1-6	TGTGCCAGCAGCTTGGTTTCGGATAATTCACCCCTCCACTTT	CASSLVSDNSPLHF
few	TRBV28	-	TRBJ2-7	TGTGCCAGCAGTCTTTCCCAGACGTGGTCAGCCTACGAGCAGTACTTC	CASSLSQTWSAYEQYF
-	TRBV7-2	TRBD1	TRBJ2-3	TGTGCCAGCAGCCTAAGGACAGGGTTTACAGATACGCAGTATTTT	CASSLRTGFTDTQYF
few	TRBV7-9	-	TRBJ2-3	TGTGCCAGCAGCTTTGGTCTCGGGAATGGACGGGGCACAGATACGCAGTATTTT	CASSFGLGNGRGTDTQYF
-	TRBV6-6	TRBD1	TRBJ1-1	TGTGCCAGCACCCAGGGACAGGGGGACCTCTTT	CASTQGQGDLF
few	TRBV2	TRBD2	TRBJ2-7	TGTGCCAGCATGGCTTTGGTTACAGGACTAGCGGGAGACCCCTACGAGCAGTACTTC	CASMALVTGLAGDPYEQYF
-	TRBV7-9	-	TRBJ1-4	TGTGCCAGCAGCTATACAGGGACAACTAATGAAAAACTGTTTTTT	CASSYTGTTNEKLFF
-	TRBV2	TRBD1	TRBJ2-1	TGTGCCAGCAGTGAGGACAGGTCTTCCTACAATGAGCAGTTCTTC	CASSEDRSSYNEQFF
-	TRBV30	-	TRBJ1-1	TGTGCCTGGAATGGGTACACTGAAGCTTTCTTT	CAWNGYTEAFF
-	TRBV28	-	TRBJ2-7	TGTGCCAGCAGGGGCGGGACAGCCTACGAGCAGTACTTC	CASRGGTAYEQYF
-	TRBV27	TRBD2	TRBJ2-1	TGTGCCAGCAGTTCGAGACTAGCTTACAATGAGCAGTTCTTC	CASSSRLAYNEQFF
-	TRBV27	-	TRBJ2-7	TGTGCCAGCAGTTTATTTTCGGCGGGGGCGTTCTACGAGCAGTACTTC	CASSLFSAGAFYEQYF
-	TRBV11-2	TRBD2	TRBJ2-7	TGTGCCAGCAGCCCGACTAGCGCTCCGGCCTACGAGCAGTACTTC	CASSPTSAPAYEQYF
few	TRBV7-2	-	TRBJ1-4	TGTGCCAGCAGCTTAGCTCTGGGGGGACGGGAAAAACTGTTTTTT	CASSLALGGREKLFF
-	TRBV4-3	TRBD2	TRBJ2-5	TGCGCCAGCAGCCCGGGACTAGCGGTACAAGAGACCCAGTACTTC	CASSPGLAVQETQYF
-	TRBV20-1	-	TRBJ2-3	TGCAGGGGCGGGAGCACAGATACGCAGTATTTT	CRGGSTDTQYF
-	TRBV7-2	TRBD1	TRBJ2-7	TGTGCCAGCAGTCCAACAGGGGGTGGGTACGAGCAGTACTTC	CASSPTGGGYEQYF
-	TRBV5-6	-	TRBJ2-5	TGTGCCAGCAGCTTGAACGGGAGAGTTCAAGAGACCCAGTACTTC	CASSLNGRVQETQYF
-	TRBV6-6	-	TRBJ2-7	TGTGCCAGCAGTTACTTAAGGGGTTACGAGCAGTACTTC	CASSYLRGYEQYF
-	TRBV7-9	TRBD2	TRBJ2-5	TGTGCCAGCAGCTTAGAATCCGGAGCGGGAGGGCGGGAGCAGTACTTC	CASSLESGAGGREQYF
-	TRBV7-9	-	TRBJ2-1	TGTGCCAGCGGGTCCCGGAGGGGGGTGGGGGACAATGAGCAGTTCTTC	CASGSRRGVGDNEQFF
once	TRBV6-5	-	TRBJ2-5	TGTGCCAGCAGTTTCCGACAGACTCAAGAGACCCAGTACTTC	CASSFRQTQETQYF
-	TRBV6-1	-	TRBJ1-1	TGTGCCAGCAAATTGACAGGCACTGAAGCTTTCTTT	CASKLTGTEAFF
-	TRBV7-9	TRBD1	TRBJ1-5	TGTGCCAGCTCAGGACAGGCCAATCAGCCCCAGCATTTT	CASSGQANQPQHF
-	TRBV6-1	-	TRBJ2-7	TGTGCCAGCACGAGCGCCTACGAGCAGTACTTC	CASTSAYEQYF
-	TRBV7-2	-	TRBJ1-3	TGTGCCAGCAGCCCCCAGGGAGGGCTATTTGGAAACACCATATATTTT	CASSPQGGLFGNTIYF
-	TRBV19	-	TRBJ1-5	TGTGCCAGTAGGCCCACAGGGAGCGGCAATCAGCCCCAGCATTTT	CASRPTGSGNQPQHF
-	TRBV29-1	-	TRBJ1-1	TGCAGCGTCCAGAGTAGTGTTGGAGCTTTCTTT	CSVQSSVGAFF
few	TRBV30	TRBD2	TRBJ2-2	TGTGCCTGGAGGGATGTGGAGCGGGAGTTTCCCACCGGGGAGCTGTTTTTT	CAWRDVEREFPTGELFF
-	TRBV2	-	TRBJ2-6	TGTGCCAGCAGTGGTGGTACGGGTGGGGCCAACGTCCTGACTTTC	CASSGGTGGANVLTF
-	TRBV5-1	TRBD2	TRBJ2-5	TGCGCCAGCACCCCGGGAGGGACTAGCGGGATTACGGAGACCCAGTACTTC	CASTPGGTSGITETQYF
once	TRBV19	-	TRBJ1-5	TGTGCCAGTAAAAGGGGAGGCAATCAGCCCCAGCATTTT	CASKRGGNQPQHF
-	TRBV7-9	TRBD1	TRBJ2-2	TGTGCCAGCAGCTTCGAGGACAGGGGTTCGGGGGAGCTGTTTTTT	CASSFEDRGSGELFF
-	TRBV6-6	TRBD1	TRBJ1-2	TGTGCCAGCAGTTTTGGACAGGGCAACTATGGCTACACCTTC	CASSFGQGNYGYTF
-	TRBV4-3	-	TRBJ2-3	TGCGCCAGCAGCCAACGTCCCCGAGATACGCAGTATTTT	CASSQRPRDTQYF
-	TRBV5-1	TRBD2	TRBJ2-2	TGCGCCAGCAGCTGGACTGGGACTAGCGGGATGACCGGGGAGCTGTTTTTT	CASSWTGTSGMTGELFF
-	TRBV21-1	-	TRBJ2-1	TGTGCCAGCAGCTTCACTCTAGCGGCCCTCCCCAATGAGCAGTTCTTC	CASSFTLAALPNEQFF
-	TRBV13	-	TRBJ2-5	TGTGCCAGCAGCCCAGAACCGGGACCAGGGACCCAGTACTTC	CASSPEPGPGTQYF
-	TRBV7-9	-	TRBJ2-3	TGTGCCAGCAGCCCACTCCAAGAGCGGTTTGGGGGGGATACGCAGTATTTT	CASSPLQERFGGDTQYF
-	TRBV11-3	-	TRBJ2-1	TGTGCCAGCAGCACCAACGGTTGGAATGAGCAGTTCTTC	CASSTNGWNEQFF
-	TRBV4-1	-	TRBJ2-1	TGCGCCAGCAGTCCCCGTCTTATATTTGGGTCCTACAATGAGCAGTTCTTC	CASSPRLIFGSYNEQFF
-	TRBV7-2	-	TRBJ2-7	TGTGCCAGCAGCTTAGAGGGGTTAGTTCCTGAGCAGTACTTC	CASSLEGLVPEQYF
-	TRBV28	-	TRBJ2-4	TGTGCCAGCAGCTCCTACGGGAACATTCAGTACTTC	CASSSYGNIQYF
once	TRBV7-2	TRBD1	TRBJ2-5	TGTGCCAGCAACGTACAGGGGCTAGAGACCCAGTACTTC	CASNVQGLETQYF
-	TRBV28	TRBD2	TRBJ2-7	TGTGCCAGCAGCCCCGCAACTAGCGGATACTACGAGCAGTACTTC	CASSPATSGYYEQYF
-	TRBV19	-	TRBJ2-6	TGTGCCACCCTCATGTGGGCTTCTGGGGCCAACGTCCTGACTTTC	CATLMWASGANVLTF